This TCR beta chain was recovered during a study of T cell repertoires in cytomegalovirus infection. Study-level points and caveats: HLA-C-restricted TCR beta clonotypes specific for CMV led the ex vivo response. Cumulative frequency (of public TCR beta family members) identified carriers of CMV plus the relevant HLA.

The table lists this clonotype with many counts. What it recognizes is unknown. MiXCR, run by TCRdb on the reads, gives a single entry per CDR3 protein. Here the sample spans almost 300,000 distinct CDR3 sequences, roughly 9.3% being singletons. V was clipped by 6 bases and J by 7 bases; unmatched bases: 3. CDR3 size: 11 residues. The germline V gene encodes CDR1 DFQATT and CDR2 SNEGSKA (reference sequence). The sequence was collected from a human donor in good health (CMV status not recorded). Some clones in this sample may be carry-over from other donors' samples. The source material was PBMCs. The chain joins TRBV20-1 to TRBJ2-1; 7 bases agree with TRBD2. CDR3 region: CSAERGNEQFF. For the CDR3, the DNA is TGCAGTGCGGAGCGGGGAAATGAGCAGTTCTTC.